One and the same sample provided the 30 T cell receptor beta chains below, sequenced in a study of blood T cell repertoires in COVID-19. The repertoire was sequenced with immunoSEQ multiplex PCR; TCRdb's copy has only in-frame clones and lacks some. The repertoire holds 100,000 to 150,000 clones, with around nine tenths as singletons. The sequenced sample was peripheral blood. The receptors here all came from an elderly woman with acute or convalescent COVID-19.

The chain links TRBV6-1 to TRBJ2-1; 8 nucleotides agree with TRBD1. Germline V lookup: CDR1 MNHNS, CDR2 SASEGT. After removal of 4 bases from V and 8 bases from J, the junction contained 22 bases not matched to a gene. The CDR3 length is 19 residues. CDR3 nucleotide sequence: TGTGCCAGCAGTGGAAGGACAGGGAATCTCGGGACGACGGCAGATGAGCAGTTCTTC. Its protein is CASSGRTGNLGTTADEQFF.

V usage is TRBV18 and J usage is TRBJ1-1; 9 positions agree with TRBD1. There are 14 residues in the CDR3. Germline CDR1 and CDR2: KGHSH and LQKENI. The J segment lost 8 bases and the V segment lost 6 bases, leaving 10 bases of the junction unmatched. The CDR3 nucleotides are TGTGCCAGCTCTTCTAGGACAGGGGTAAGAGAAGCTTTCTTT. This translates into CASSSRTGVREAFF.

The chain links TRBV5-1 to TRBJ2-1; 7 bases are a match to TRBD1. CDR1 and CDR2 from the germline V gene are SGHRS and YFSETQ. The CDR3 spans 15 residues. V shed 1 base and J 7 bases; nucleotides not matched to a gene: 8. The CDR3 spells CASSLLTGKSNEQFF. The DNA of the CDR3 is TGCGCCAGCAGCTTGCTGACAGGGAAAAGTAATGAGCAGTTCTTC.

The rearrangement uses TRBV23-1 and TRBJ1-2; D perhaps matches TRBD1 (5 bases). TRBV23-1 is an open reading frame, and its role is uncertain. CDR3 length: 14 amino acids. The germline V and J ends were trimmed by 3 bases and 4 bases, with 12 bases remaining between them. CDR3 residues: CASSQGGSAYGYTF. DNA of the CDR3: TGCGCCAGCAGTCAGGGGGGGTCCGCCTATGGCTACACCTTC.

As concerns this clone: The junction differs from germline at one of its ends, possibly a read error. The CDR3 here is CASSYSLSGRVLVF. CDR3 nucleotide sequence: TGTGCCAGCAGTTACTCCCTTAGCGGGAGGGTTCTGGTCTTC. The rearrangement uses TRBV6-2 or TRBV6-3 and TRBJ2-1; 11 positions match TRBD2. The CDR3 contains 14 residues. Germline V gene sequence: CDR1 MNHEY, CDR2 SVGEGT.

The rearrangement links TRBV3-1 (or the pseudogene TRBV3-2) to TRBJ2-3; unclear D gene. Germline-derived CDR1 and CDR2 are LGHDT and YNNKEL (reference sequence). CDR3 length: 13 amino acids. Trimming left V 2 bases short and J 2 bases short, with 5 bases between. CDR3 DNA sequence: TGTGCCAGCAGCCAATGGCACACAGATACGCAGTATTTT. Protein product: CASSQWHTDTQYF.

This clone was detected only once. This CDR3 is CASRPYDPRQPDTQYF. For the CDR3, the DNA is TGTGCCAGCAGGCCGTATGACCCCCGACAGCCAGATACGCAGTATTTT. The gene calls are TRBV28 and TRBJ2-3, with D tentatively TRBD1 (5 bases). Looked up from germline, CDR1 is MDHEN and CDR2 is SYDVKM. CDR3 length: 16 residues. The V end was cut by 6 bases, the J end by 4 bases, with 20 bases between.

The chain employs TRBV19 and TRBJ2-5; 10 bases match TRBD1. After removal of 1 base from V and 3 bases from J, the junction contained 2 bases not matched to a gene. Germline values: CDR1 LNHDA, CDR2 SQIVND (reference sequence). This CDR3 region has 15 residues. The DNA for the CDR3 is TGTGCCAGTAGTATAGTGGGGACAGGGGAAGAGACCCAGTACTTC. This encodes CASSIVGTGEETQYF. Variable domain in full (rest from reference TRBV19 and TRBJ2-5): DGGITQSPKYLFRKEGQNVTLSCEQNLNHDAMYWYRQDPGQGLRLIYYSQIVNDFQKGDIAEGYSVSREKKESFPLTVTSAQKNPTAFYLCASSIVGTGEETQYFGPGTRLLVL.

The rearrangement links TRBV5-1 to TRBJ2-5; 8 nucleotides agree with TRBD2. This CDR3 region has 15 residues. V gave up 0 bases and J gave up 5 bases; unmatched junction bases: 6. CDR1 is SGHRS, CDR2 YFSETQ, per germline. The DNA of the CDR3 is TGCGCCAGCAGCTTGGAAGCGGGGGCTGGGGAGACCCAGTACTTC. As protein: CASSLEAGAGETQYF.

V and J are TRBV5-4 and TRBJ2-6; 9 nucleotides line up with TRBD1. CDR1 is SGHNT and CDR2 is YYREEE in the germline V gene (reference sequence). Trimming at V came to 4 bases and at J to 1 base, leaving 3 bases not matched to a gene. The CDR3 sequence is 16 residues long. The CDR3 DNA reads TGTGCCAGCAGCCTGGGGACAGGGTCTGGGGCCAACGTCCTGACTTTC. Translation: CASSLGTGSGANVLTF. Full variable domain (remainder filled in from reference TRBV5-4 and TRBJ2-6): ETGVTQSPTHLIKTRGQQVTLRCSSQSGHNTVSWYQQALGQGPQFIFQYYREEENGRGNFPPRFSGLQFPNYSSELNVNALELDDSALYLCASSLGTGSGANVLTFGAGSRLTVL.

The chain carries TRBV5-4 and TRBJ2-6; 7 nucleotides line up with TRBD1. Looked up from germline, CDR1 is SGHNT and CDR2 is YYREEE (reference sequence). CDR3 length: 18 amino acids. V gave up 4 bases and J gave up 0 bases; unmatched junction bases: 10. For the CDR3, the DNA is TGTGCCAGCAGCCCATCGGGACAGCCTAGCTCTGGGGCCAACGTCCTGACTTTC. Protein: CASSPSGQPSSGANVLTF.

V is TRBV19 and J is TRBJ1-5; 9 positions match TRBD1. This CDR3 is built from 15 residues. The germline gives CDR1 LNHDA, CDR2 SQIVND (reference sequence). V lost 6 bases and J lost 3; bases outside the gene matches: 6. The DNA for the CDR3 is TGTGCCAGTAGCGCGGCACAGGGGGCCAATCAGCCCCAGCATTTT. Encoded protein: CASSAAQGANQPQHF.

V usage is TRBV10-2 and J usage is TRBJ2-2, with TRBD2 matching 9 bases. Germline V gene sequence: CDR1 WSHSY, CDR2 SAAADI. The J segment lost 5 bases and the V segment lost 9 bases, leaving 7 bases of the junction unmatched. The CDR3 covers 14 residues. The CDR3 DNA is TGCGCCAGTTTCGATAGCGGGAGTACCGGGGAGCTGTTTTTT. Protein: CASFDSGSTGELFF.

CDR3 sequence: CASSFSSGSEQYF. In nucleotides, the CDR3 is TGTGCCAGCAGCTTCTCTAGCGGTTCAGAGCAGTACTTC. The rearrangement uses TRBV5-8 and TRBJ2-7, with 7 bases matching TRBD2. Germline trimming cut 2 bases from V and 7 bases from J; bases unmatched to any gene: 6. The CDR3 totals 13 residues. Germline CDR1 and CDR2: SGHTS and YDEGEE.

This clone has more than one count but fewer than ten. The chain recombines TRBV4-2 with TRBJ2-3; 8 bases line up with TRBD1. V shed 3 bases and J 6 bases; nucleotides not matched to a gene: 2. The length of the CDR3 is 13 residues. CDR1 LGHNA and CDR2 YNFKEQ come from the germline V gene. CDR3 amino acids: CASSHRTGDTQYF. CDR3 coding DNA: TGTGCCAGCAGCCACCGGACAGGGGATACGCAGTATTTT.

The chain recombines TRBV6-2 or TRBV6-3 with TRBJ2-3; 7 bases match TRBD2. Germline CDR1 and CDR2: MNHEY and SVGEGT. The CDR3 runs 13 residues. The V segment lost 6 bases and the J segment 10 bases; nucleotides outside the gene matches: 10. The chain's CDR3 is CASSLAVQDPQYF. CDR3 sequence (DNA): TGTGCCAGCAGCCTAGCGGTACAGGATCCGCAGTATTTT.

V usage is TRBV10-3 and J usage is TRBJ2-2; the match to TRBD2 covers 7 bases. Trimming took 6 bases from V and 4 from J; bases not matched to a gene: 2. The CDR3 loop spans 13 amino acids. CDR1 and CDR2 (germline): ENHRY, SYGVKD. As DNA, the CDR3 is TGTGCCATCAGGGGAGGGGCCACCGGGGAGCTGTTTTTT. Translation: CAIRGGATGELFF.

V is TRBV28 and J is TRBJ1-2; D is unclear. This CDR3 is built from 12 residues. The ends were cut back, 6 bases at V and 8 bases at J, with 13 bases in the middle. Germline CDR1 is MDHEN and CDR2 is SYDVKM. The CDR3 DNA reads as TGTGCCAGCAGCCGAACGACACGAGGCTACACCTTC. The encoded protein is CASSRTTRGYTF.

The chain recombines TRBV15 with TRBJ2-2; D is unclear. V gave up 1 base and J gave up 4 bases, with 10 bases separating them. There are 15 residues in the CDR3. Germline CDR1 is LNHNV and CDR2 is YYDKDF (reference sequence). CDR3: CATSRVSSPTGELFF. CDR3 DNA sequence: TGTGCCACCAGCAGAGTTAGCAGCCCCACCGGGGAGCTGTTTTTT.

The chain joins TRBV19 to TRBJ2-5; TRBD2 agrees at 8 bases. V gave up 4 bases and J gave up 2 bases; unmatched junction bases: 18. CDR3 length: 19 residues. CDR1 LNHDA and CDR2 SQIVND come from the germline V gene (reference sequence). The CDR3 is CASSTFRGGSSGRQETQYF. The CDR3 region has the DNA TGTGCCAGTAGTACTTTTCGTGGTGGGTCTAGCGGGCGACAAGAGACCCAGTACTTC.

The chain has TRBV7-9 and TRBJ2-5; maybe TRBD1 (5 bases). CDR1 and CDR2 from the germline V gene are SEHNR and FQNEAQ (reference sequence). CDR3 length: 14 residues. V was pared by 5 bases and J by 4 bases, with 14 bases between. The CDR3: CASSVEVQGETQYF. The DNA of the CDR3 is TGTGCCAGCAGCGTAGAAGTTCAGGGAGAGACCCAGTACTTC.

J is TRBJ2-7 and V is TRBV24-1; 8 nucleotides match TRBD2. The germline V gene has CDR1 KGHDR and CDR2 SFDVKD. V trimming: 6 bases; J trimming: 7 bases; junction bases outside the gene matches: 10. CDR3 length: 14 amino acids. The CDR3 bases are TGTGCCACCAGTAGTTCCGGGAGGGCCGGGGAGCAGTACTTC. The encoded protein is CATSSSGRAGEQYF.

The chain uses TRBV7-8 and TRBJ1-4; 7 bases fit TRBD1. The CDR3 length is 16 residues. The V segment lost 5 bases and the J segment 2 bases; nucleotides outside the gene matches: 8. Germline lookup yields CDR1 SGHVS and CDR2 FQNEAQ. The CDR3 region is CASSLSATGTNEKLFF. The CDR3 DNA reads TGTGCCAGCAGCCTTAGCGCGACAGGGACTAATGAAAAACTGTTTTTT.

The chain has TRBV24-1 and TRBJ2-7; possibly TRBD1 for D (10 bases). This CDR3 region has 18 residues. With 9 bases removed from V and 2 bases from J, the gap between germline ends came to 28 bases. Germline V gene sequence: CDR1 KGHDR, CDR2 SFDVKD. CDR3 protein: CATAPGTGASSGAYEQYF. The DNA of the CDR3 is TGTGCCACCGCGCCCGGGACAGGGGCGTCTAGCGGGGCCTACGAGCAGTACTTC.

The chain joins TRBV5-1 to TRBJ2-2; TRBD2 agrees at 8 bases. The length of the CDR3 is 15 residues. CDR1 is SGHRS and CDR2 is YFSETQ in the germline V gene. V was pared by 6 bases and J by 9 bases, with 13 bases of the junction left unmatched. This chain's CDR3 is CASTPLAGKTRELFF. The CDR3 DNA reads TGCGCCAGCACGCCTCTAGCGGGCAAAACACGGGAGCTGTTTTTT. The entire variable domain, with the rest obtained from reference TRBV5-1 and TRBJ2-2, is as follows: KAGVTQTPRYLIKTRGQQVTLSCSPISGHRSVSWYQQTPGQGLQFLFEYFSETQRNKGNFPGRFSGRQFSNSRSEMNVSTLELGDSALYLCASTPLAGKTRELFFGEGSRLTVL.

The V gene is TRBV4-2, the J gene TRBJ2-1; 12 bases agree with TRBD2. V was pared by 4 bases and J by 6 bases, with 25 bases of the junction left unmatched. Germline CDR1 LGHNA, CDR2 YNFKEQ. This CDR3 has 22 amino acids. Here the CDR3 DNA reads TGTGCCAGCAGCCGACATTCACTTGGGCTAGCGGGGGGGCCGGGGAGGGGCAATGAGCAGTTCTTC. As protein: CASSRHSLGLAGGPGRGNEQFF.

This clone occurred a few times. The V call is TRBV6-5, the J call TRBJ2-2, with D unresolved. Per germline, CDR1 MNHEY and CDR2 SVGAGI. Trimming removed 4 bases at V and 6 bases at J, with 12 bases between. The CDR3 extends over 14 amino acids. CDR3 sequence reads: CASSSQTSSGELFF. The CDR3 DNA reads TGTGCCAGCAGTTCTCAGACATCCTCCGGGGAGCTGTTTTTT.

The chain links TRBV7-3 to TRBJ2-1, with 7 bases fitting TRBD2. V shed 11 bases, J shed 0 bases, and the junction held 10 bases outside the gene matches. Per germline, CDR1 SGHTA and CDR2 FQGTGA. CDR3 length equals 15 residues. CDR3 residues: CASHPGGGSYNEQFF. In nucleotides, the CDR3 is TGTGCCTCGCACCCGGGGGGTGGCTCCTACAATGAGCAGTTCTTC.

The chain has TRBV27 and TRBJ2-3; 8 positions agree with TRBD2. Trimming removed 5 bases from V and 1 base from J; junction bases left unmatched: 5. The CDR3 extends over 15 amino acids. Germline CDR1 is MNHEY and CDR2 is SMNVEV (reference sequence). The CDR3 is CASSRLAPRTDTQYF. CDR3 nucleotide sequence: TGTGCCAGCAGTAGACTAGCGCCCCGCACAGATACGCAGTATTTT.

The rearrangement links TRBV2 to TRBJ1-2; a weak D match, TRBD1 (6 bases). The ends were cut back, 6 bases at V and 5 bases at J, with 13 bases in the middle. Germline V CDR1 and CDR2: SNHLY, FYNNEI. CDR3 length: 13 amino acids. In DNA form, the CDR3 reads TGTGCCAGCAGGGATCGCAGGGGTTATGGCTACACCTTC. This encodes CASRDRRGYGYTF.